This TCR beta chain was obtained from a study of breast tumors, draining lymph nodes, adjacent tissues listed by TCRdb under 2016. Turning to the overall study: Breast cancer patients provided tumor, adjacent nontumor tissue and axillary lymph nodes, and the study compared the TCR beta repertoires across these three sources. In human breast cancer, the study set out to assess how tumor, surrounding tissue and draining lymph node repertoires relate to one another and whether T cells might be exchanged between them. Broad study findings and their caveats: The conclusion that tumor T cells originate in lymph nodes was framed as consistent with a hypothesis rather than directly demonstrated. Tumor and nontumor tissue repertoires were significantly more similar in luminal-like than in basal-like breast cancer. The data were judged consistent with most tumor T cells deriving from the lymph node and then expanding within tumor tissue. T-cell repertoire diversity in tumors was found to be lower than in lymph nodes but higher than in nontumor tissue, and preferential V and J gene usage was observed.

At least ten counts were recorded for this clonotype. The target of this receptor is not known. Base quality data are lacking; no much larger clone is found one base away. Lymph node samples were obtained from the axillary draining lymph nodes of breast cancer patients. These reads were obtained on an Illumina HiSeq 2000. TCR beta chain libraries were generated by multiplex PCR amplification. The amplified TCR beta chain products were analyzed by high-throughput sequencing. Using fastp at Q25 and MiXCR, TCRdb reprocessed the public reads and kept productive beta chains. Records with the same CDR3 protein are collapsed into one entry carrying the most frequent genes and DNA. Within this sample are 150,000 to 250,000 distinct CDR3 sequences, with approximately 33% of them counted one time only. In total, the top ten clones hold 4% to 4.5% of the sample. The sequencing input was axillary lymph node tissue. The origin of this receptor is a female donor with breast cancer. Some clones in this sample may be carry-over from other donors' samples.

The bases read TGTGCCACCAGTGAACCCAACTCCAGCGGGGGAGAGACCCAGTACTTC. Protein translation: CATSEPNSSGGETQYF. The chain is assembled from TRBV24-1 and TRBJ2-5, with 8 central nucleotides matching TRBD2. The CDR3 starts with the cysteine, ends with the phenylalanine, and has 16 residues. The retained sequence is limited to the CDR3, 48 bases, with the frame set at the first base. CDR1 and CDR2 are read off the germline V gene as KGHDR and SFDVKD. The germline V end is reduced by 4 bases and the J end by 4 bases; junction bases left unmatched: 10.